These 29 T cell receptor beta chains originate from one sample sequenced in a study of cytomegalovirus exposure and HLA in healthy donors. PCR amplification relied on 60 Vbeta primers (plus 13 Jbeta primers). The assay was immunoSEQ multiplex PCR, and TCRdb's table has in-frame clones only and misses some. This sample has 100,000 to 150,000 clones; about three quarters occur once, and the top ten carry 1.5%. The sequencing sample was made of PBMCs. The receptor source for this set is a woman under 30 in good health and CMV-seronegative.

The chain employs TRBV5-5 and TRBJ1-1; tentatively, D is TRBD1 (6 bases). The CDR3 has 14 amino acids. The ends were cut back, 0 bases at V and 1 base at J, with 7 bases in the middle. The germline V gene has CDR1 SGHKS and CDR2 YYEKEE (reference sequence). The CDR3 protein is CASSLVQGNTEAFF. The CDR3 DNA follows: TGTGCCAGCAGCTTGGTACAGGGGAACACTGAAGCTTTCTTT.

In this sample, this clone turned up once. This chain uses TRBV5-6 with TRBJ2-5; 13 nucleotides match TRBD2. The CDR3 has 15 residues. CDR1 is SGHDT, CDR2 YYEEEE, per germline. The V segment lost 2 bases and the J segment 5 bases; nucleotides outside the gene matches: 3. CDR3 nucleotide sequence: TGTGCCAGCAGCTTCCGACTAGCGGGAGGCGAGACCCAGTACTTC. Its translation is CASSFRLAGGETQYF. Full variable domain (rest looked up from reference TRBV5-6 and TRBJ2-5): DAGVTQSPTHLIKTRGQQVTLRCSPKSGHDTVSWYQQALGQGPQFIFQYYEEEERQRGNFPDRFSGHQFPNYSSELNVNALLLGDSALYLCASSFRLAGGETQYFGPGTRLLVL.

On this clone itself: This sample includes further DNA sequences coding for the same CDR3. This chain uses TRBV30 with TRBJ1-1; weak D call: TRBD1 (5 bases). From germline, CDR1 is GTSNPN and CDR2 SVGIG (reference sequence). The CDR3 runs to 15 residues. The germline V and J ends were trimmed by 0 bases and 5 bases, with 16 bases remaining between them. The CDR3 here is CAWSVQVSGLTEAFF. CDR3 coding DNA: TGTGCCTGGAGTGTACAGGTCTCAGGGTTGACTGAAGCTTTCTTT.

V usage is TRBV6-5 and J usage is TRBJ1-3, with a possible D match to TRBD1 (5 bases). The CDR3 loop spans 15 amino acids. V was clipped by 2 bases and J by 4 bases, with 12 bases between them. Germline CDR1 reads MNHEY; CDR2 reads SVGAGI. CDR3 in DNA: TGTGCCAGCAGTTACCCGACCAGGGTGGGAAACACCATATATTTT. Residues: CASSYPTRVGNTIYF.

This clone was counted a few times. CDR3 loop: CASSQDLAEQFF. The CDR3 DNA reads as TGCGCCAGCAGCCAAGATTTAGCCGAGCAGTTCTTC. The chain links TRBV4-1 to TRBJ2-1; no definite D call. The V end was cut by 0 bases, the J end by 10 bases, with 7 bases between. Per the germline V gene, CDR1 is MGHRA and CDR2 is YSYEKL. This CDR3 comprises 12 residues.

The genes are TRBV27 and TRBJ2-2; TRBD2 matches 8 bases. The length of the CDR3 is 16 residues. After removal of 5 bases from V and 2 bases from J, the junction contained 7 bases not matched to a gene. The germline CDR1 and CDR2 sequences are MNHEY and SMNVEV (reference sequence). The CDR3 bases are TGTGCCAGCAGTACGCGGGGGGAGGGTAACACCGGGGAGCTGTTTTTT. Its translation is CASSTRGEGNTGELFF.

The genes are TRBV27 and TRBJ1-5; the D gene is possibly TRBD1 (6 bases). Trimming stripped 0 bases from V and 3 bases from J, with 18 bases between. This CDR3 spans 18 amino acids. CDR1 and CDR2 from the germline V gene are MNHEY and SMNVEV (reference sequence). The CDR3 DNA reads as TGTGCCAGCAGTTTATCGATGGACAGTGGTACTTCCAATCAGCCCCAGCATTTT. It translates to CASSLSMDSGTSNQPQHF.

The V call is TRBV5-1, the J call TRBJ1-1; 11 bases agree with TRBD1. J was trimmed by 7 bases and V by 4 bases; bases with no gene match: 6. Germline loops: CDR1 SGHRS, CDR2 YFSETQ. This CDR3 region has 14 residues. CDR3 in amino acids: CASSGQGAVGEAFF. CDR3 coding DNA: TGCGCCAGCAGCGGACAGGGGGCTGTGGGTGAAGCTTTCTTT.

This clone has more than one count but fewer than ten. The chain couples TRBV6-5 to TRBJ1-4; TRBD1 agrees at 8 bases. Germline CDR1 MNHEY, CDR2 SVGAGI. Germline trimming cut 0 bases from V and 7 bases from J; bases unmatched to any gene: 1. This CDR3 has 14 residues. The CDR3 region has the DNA TGTGCCAGCAGTTACTCTGACAGGGGTGAAAAACTGTTTTTT. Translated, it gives CASSYSDRGEKLFF.

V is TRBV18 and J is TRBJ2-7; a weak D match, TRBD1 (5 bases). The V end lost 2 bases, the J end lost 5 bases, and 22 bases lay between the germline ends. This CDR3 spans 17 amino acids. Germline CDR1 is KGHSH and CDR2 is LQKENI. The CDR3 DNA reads TGTGCCAGCTCACCAAGAGGAGCGACAGCCCCGCTCCACGAGCAGTACTTC. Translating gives CASSPRGATAPLHEQYF. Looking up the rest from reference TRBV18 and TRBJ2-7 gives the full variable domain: NAGVMQNPRHLVRRRGQEARLRCSPMKGHSHVYWYRQLPEEGLKFMVYLQKENIIDESGMPKERFSAEFPKEGPSILRIQQVVRGDSAAYFCASSPRGATAPLHEQYFGPGTRLTVT.

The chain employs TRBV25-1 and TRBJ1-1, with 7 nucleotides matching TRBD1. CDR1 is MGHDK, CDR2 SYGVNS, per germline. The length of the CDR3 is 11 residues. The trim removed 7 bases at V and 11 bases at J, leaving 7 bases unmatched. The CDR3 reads CASMKQGRAFF. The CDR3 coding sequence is TGTGCCAGCATGAAACAGGGGAGGGCTTTCTTT.

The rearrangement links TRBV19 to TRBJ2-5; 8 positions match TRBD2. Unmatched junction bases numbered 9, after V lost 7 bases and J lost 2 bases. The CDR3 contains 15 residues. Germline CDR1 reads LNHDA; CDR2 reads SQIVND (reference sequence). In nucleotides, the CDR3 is TGTGCCAGTAAAGATAGCGGGATGATGCAAGAGACCCAGTACTTC. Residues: CASKDSGMMQETQYF.

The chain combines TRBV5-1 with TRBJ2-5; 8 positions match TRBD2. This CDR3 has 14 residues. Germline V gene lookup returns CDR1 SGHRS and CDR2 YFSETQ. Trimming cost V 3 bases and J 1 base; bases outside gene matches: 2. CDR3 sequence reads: CASSWGTSQETQYF. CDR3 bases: TGCGCCAGCAGCTGGGGGACTAGCCAAGAGACCCAGTACTTC.

The CDR3 sequence: CATPRTTQGGELFF. DNA for the CDR3: TGTGCCACCCCTAGAACTACCCAGGGCGGGGAGCTGTTTTTT. V usage is TRBV19 and J usage is TRBJ2-2, with a possible D match to TRBD1 (5 bases). Between the trimmed V and J ends, which lost 10 bases and 7 bases, there was a span of 19 bases. The germline V gene has CDR1 LNHDA and CDR2 SQIVND (reference sequence). The CDR3 is 14 residues long.

CDR3 sequence (DNA): TGTGCCAGCAGCTTCAGGCCCACACAAGAGACCCAGTACTTC. Protein: CASSFRPTQETQYF. This rearrangement joins TRBV7-8 to TRBJ2-5, with D unresolved. This CDR3 contains 14 residues. Looked up from germline, CDR1 is SGHVS and CDR2 is FQNEAQ. V lost 3 bases and J lost 2, with 10 bases in between. Full variable domain (rest looked up from reference TRBV7-8 and TRBJ2-5): GAGVSQSPRYKVAKRGQDVALRCDPISGHVSLFWYQQALGQGPEFLTYFQNEAQLDKSGLPSDRFFAERPEGSVSTLKIQRTQQEDSAVYLCASSFRPTQETQYFGPGTRLLVL.

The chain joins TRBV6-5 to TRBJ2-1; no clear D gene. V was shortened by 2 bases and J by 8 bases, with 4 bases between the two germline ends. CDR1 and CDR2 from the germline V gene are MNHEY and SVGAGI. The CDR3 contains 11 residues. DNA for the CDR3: TGTGCCAGCAGTTACCGCGATGAGCAGTTCTTC. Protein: CASSYRDEQFF.

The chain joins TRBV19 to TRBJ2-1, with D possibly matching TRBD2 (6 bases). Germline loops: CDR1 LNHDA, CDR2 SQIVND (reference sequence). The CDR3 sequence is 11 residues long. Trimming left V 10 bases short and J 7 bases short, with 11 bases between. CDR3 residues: CATDAGNEQFF. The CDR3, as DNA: TGTGCCACGGACGCGGGAAATGAGCAGTTCTTC.

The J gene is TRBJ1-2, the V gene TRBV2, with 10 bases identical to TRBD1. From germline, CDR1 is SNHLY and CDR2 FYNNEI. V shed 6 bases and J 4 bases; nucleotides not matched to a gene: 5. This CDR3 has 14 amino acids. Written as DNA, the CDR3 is TGTGCCAGCAGGGGGACAGGGGCGTCCTATGGCTACACCTTC. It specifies CASRGTGASYGYTF.

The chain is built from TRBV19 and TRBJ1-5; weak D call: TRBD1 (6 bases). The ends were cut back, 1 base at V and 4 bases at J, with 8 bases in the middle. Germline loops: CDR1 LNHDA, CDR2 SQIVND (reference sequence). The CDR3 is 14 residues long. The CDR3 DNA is TGTGCCAGTAGTATAGGGACAGTTAATCAGCCCCAGCATTTT. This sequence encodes CASSIGTVNQPQHF.

The CDR3 DNA is TGTGCCAGCACGAGCCGGGGGGAAGTTAAAAAACTGTTTTTT. Protein: CASTSRGEVKKLFF. This chain links TRBV6-6 with TRBJ1-4, with D maybe TRBD1 (5 bases). CDR1 is MNHNY and CDR2 is SVGAGI in the germline V gene (reference sequence). Trimming shortened V by 7 bases and J by 9 bases, and 18 bases separated the two germline ends. The CDR3 totals 14 residues.

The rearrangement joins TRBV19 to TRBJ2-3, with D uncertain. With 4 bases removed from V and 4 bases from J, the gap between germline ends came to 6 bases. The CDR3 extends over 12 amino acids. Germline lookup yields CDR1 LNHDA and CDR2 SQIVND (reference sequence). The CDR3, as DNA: TGTGCCAGTAGTACGTTCCCAGATACGCAGTATTTT. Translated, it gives CASSTFPDTQYF. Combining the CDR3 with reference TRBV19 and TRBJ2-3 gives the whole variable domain DGGITQSPKYLFRKEGQNVTLSCEQNLNHDAMYWYRQDPGQGLRLIYYSQIVNDFQKGDIAEGYSVSREKKESFPLTVTSAQKNPTAFYLCASSTFPDTQYFGPGTRLTVL.

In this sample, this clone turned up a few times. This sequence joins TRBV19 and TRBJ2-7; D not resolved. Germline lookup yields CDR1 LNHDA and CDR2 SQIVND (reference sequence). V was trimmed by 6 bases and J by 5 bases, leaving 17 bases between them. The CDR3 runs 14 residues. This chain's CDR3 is CASSGSFLADEQYF. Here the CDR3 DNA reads TGTGCCAGTAGCGGCTCCTTCTTAGCCGACGAGCAGTACTTC.

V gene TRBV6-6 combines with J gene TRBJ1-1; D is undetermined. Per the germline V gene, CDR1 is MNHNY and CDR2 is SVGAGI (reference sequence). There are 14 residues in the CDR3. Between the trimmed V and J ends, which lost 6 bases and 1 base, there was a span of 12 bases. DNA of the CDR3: TGTGCCAGCAGCTACGGGGAGGGGAACACTGAAGCTTTCTTT. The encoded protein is CASSYGEGNTEAFF.

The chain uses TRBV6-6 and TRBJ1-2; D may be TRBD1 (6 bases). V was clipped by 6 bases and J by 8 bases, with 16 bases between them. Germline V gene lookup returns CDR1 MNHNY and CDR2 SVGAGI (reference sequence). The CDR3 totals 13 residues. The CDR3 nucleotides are TGTGCCAGCAGCGACCGGACAGCCCTAGGCTACACCTTC. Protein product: CASSDRTALGYTF.

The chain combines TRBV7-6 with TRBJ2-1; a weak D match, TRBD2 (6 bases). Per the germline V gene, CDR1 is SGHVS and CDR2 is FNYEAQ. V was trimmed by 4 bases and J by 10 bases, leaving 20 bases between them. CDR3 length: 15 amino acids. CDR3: CASSSIAAGIGEQFF. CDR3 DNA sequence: TGTGCCAGCAGCTCCATAGCGGCGGGTATCGGGGAGCAGTTCTTC.

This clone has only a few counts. The CDR3 DNA reads as TGTGCCAGCAGTTTCGGGGGAAACACCATATATTTT. This translates into CASSFGGNTIYF. V and J are TRBV6-5 and TRBJ1-3; D is uncertain. V shed 4 bases and J shed 4 bases, with 5 bases lying between them. The CDR3 length is 12 residues. Germline CDR1 MNHEY, CDR2 SVGAGI.

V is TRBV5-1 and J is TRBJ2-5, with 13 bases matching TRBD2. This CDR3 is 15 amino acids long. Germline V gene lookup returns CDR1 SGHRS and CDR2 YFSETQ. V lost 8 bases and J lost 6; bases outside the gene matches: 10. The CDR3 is CASAPLAGGPQTQYF. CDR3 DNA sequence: TGCGCCAGTGCCCCACTAGCGGGAGGGCCACAGACCCAGTACTTC.

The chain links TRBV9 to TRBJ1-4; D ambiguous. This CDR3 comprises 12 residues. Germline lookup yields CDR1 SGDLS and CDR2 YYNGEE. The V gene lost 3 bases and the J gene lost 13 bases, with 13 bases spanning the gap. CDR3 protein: CASSAPPGRLFF. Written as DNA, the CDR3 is TGTGCCAGCAGCGCACCTCCGGGAAGACTGTTTTTT. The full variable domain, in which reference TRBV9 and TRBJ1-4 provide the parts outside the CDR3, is DSGVTQTPKHLITATGQRVTLRCSPRSGDLSVYWYQQSLDQGLQFLIQYYNGEERAKGNILERFSAQQFPDLHSELNLSSLELGDSALYFCASSAPPGRLFFGSGTQLSVL.

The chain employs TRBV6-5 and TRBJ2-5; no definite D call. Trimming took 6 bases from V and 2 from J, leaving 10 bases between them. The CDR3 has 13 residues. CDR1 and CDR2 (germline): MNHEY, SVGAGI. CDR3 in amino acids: CASSRQPQETQYF. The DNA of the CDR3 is TGTGCCAGCAGCCGACAACCACAAGAGACCCAGTACTTC.